This T cell receptor (beta chain) is drawn from a study of blood T cell repertoires in COVID-19. V gave up 0 bases and J gave up 6 bases; unmatched junction bases: 10. The V gene's germline CDR1 is SGDLS and CDR2 YYNGEE. The CDR3 length is 16 residues. Measured with immunoSEQ multiplex PCR; TCRdb has only the in-frame clones, and not every one. The profile covers tens of thousands of clones, with roughly nine tenths appearing a single time and 4% to 6% taken by the ten largest. Specimen: peripheral blood. The gene calls are TRBV9 and TRBJ2-7; 9 bases agree with TRBD2. This clonotype was obtained from a man aged 60 to 75 with active COVID-19. CDR3 region: CASSVDVSSGTREQYF. The DNA of the CDR3 is TGTGCCAGCAGCGTAGATGTGTCTAGCGGGACGCGCGAGCAGTACTTC. Together with reference TRBV9 and TRBJ2-7, the CDR3 gives the full variable domain: DSGVTQTPKHLITATGQRVTLRCSPRSGDLSVYWYQQSLDQGLQFLIQYYNGEERAKGNILERFSAQQFPDLHSELNLSSLELGDSALYFCASSVDVSSGTREQYFGPGTRLTVT.